These 28 T cell receptor beta chains were all obtained from the same sample, sequenced in a study of T cell responses to AZD1222 COVID-19 vaccine. Generated by immunoSEQ multiplex PCR, the TCRdb table keeps only in-frame clones and is missing some. The top ten clones hold 3.5% to 4% of a sample with some 55,000 clones, about 85% of them seen once. This specimen consisted of peripheral blood, obtained on day 0 of AZD1222 vaccination. These receptors came from an adult in good health.

The chain has TRBV3-1 (or the pseudogene TRBV3-2) and TRBJ1-1; weak D call: TRBD1 (5 bases). Trimming removed 4 bases from V and 1 base from J, with 7 bases in between. Germline CDR1 is LGHDT and CDR2 is YNNKEL (reference sequence). The CDR3 sequence is 13 residues long. Written as DNA, the CDR3 is TGTGCCAGCAGCCCTGGGGCGAACACTGAAGCTTTCTTT. As protein: CASSPGANTEAFF.

CDR3 coding DNA: TGCGCCAGCAGCCAATGGGACCTTACCGGGGAGCTGTTTTTT. As protein: CASSQWDLTGELFF. The chain recombines TRBV4-3 with TRBJ2-2; perhaps D is TRBD1 or TRBD2 (5 bases each). This CDR3 has 14 residues. V lost 2 bases to trimming and J lost 5 bases, with 9 bases between them. CDR1 is LGHNA and CDR2 is YSLEER in the germline V gene.

The chain uses TRBV3-1 (or the pseudogene TRBV3-2) and TRBJ2-7; no clear D gene. Germline-derived CDR1 and CDR2 are LGHDT and YNNKEL (reference sequence). The V and J ends lost 0 bases and 3 bases respectively, with 3 bases between them. The CDR3 length is 12 residues. DNA for the CDR3: TGTGCCAGCAGCCAAGATGGCTACGAGCAGTACTTC. Translated, it gives CASSQDGYEQYF.

This clone showed up just once. V is TRBV5-4 and J is TRBJ1-2; D unresolved. Per germline, CDR1 SGHNT and CDR2 YYREEE (reference sequence). The CDR3 has 14 residues. Trimming removed 1 base at V and 3 bases at J, with 10 bases between. In DNA, the CDR3 is TGTGCCAGCAGCTTGATGTTGGGCTACTATGGCTACACCTTC. Translating gives CASSLMLGYYGYTF.

This sequence joins TRBV30 and TRBJ1-4; D possibly corresponds to TRBD1 (5 bases). With 1 base removed from V and 8 bases from J, the gap between germline ends came to 17 bases. This CDR3 is built from 15 residues. Germline V gene data show CDR1 as GTSNPN and CDR2 as SVGIG (reference sequence). The CDR3 DNA sequence: TGTGCCTGGAGTGCGCTACGGCAGGGACGAGAAAAACTGTTTTTT. Translating gives CAWSALRQGREKLFF.

The chain uses TRBV19 and TRBJ1-5; TRBD1 aligns across 7 bases. The CDR3 is 15 residues long. V dropped 8 bases and J dropped 3; count of bases not matched to a gene: 10. Germline values: CDR1 LNHDA, CDR2 SQIVND (reference sequence). CDR3 sequence: CASQGDGYYNQPQHF. In DNA form, the CDR3 reads TGTGCCAGTCAGGGGGACGGATACTACAATCAGCCCCAGCATTTT.

The chain links TRBV24-1 to TRBJ1-4; 10 bases are a match to TRBD1. CDR3 length: 15 residues. The V and J ends lost 4 bases and 8 bases, in that order; junction bases with no gene match: 6. CDR1 and CDR2 (germline): KGHDR, SFDVKD. The CDR3 is CATSDHGTGEEKLFF. As DNA, the CDR3 is TGTGCCACCAGTGACCACGGGACAGGGGAGGAAAAACTGTTTTTT.

This clone was seen only once. V usage is TRBV9 and J usage is TRBJ1-4; tentative D call: TRBD1 (5 bases). This CDR3 region has 13 residues. Trimming removed 4 bases at V and 8 bases at J, with 12 bases between. The germline CDR1 and CDR2 sequences are SGDLS and YYNGEE. The CDR3 DNA is TGTGCCAGCAGCCCCGGGGCAGCCGAAAAACTGTTTTTT. It translates to CASSPGAAEKLFF.

V gene TRBV4-3 combines with J gene TRBJ1-3; D not certain. V was shortened by 0 bases and J by 4 bases, with 13 bases between the two germline ends. Germline V gene data show CDR1 as LGHNA and CDR2 as YSLEER. The CDR3 spans 16 residues. The CDR3 sequence: CASSQDYTGRGNTIYF. The CDR3 DNA reads as TGCGCCAGCAGCCAAGATTACACGGGGAGAGGAAACACCATATATTTT.

The rearrangement uses TRBV2 and TRBJ1-2; D remains unclear. This CDR3 is built from 13 residues. Trimming took 8 bases from V and 4 from J, leaving 14 bases between them. The germline CDR1 and CDR2 sequences are SNHLY and FYNNEI. DNA of the CDR3: TGTGCCAGCCCGGGGAAAGGATCCTATGGCTACACCTTC. Protein product: CASPGKGSYGYTF.

This clone has only one observation. The rearrangement joins TRBV2 to TRBJ2-1, with D possibly being TRBD2 (5 bases). Trimming removed 4 bases at V and 5 bases at J, with 9 bases between. The CDR3 runs to 13 residues. Germline V lookup: CDR1 SNHLY, CDR2 FYNNEI. In DNA, the CDR3 is TGTGCCAGCAGTGTTGATAGCGACAATGAGCAGTTCTTC. Protein product: CASSVDSDNEQFF. The variable domain in full, completed from reference TRBV2 and TRBJ2-1, reads EPEVTQTPSHQVTQMGQEVILRCVPISNHLYFYWYRQILGQKVEFLVSFYNNEISEKSEIFDDQFSVERPDGSNFTLKIRSTKLEDSAMYFCASSVDSDNEQFFGPGTRLTVL.

CDR3 amino acids: CASSSRQGPYEQYF. DNA for the CDR3: TGTGCCAGCAGCTCGCGACAGGGACCCTACGAGCAGTACTTC. This chain links TRBV7-2 with TRBJ2-7, with 7 bases identical to TRBD1. Germline V lookup: CDR1 SGHTA, CDR2 FQGNSA. V lost 4 bases to trimming and J lost 2 bases; unmatched junction nucleotides: 5. The CDR3 spans 14 residues. The variable domain in full, completed from reference TRBV7-2 and TRBJ2-7, reads GAGVSQSPSNKVTEKGKDVELRCDPISGHTALYWYRQSLGQGLEFLIYFQGNSAPDKSGLPSDRFSAERTGGSVSTLTIQRTQQEDSAVYLCASSSRQGPYEQYFGPGTRLTVT.

The genes are TRBV10-3 and TRBJ1-5; 7 nucleotides agree with TRBD1. The CDR3 has 16 amino acids. Germline-derived CDR1 and CDR2 are ENHRY and SYGVKD. Losses at the gene ends were 11 bases for V and 4 bases for J; bases not matched to a gene: 17. DNA for the CDR3: TGTGCCGCACAACCGGGACAGAGCAATACAAATCAGCCCCAGCATTTT. Encoded protein: CAAQPGQSNTNQPQHF.

The CDR3 DNA sequence: TGTGCCAGCAGCGCTCGACAGCTTTGGGACACTGAAGCTTTCTTT. Translating it yields CASSARQLWDTEAFF. The V call is TRBV9, the J call TRBJ1-1; D is perhaps TRBD1 (5 bases). From germline, CDR1 is SGDLS and CDR2 YYNGEE. V was clipped by 3 bases and J by 3 bases, with 15 bases between them. The CDR3 has 15 residues.

This clone has a handful of counts. One junction end does not reproduce the germline sequence, and a read error may be involved. This chain links TRBV12-5 with TRBJ2-1; 9 bases are a match to TRBD1. The CDR3 is 15 residues long. From germline, CDR1 is LGHNT and CDR2 FRNRAP. The DNA of the CDR3 is TGTGCTAGTGCTTTGGGGGACAGGGCGATGTTGGAGCAGTTCTTC. It is translated as CASALGDRAMLEQFF. Full variable domain (outside the CDR3, taken from reference TRBV12-5 and TRBJ2-1): DARVTQTPRHKVTEMGQEVTMRCQPILGHNTVFWYRQTMMQGLELLAYFRNRAPLDDSGMPKDRFSAEMPDATLATLKIQPSEPRDSAVYFCASALGDRAMLEQFFGPGTRLTVL.

V is TRBV5-1 and J is TRBJ2-5; the D gene is possibly TRBD1 (6 bases). The CDR3 is 15 residues long. V dropped 3 bases and J dropped 5 bases, with 17 bases sitting between them. Germline CDR1 reads SGHRS; CDR2 reads YFSETQ. The CDR3 region has the DNA TGCGCCAGCAGCTCTGTACCCCTCCAGGGGGAGACCCAGTACTTC. Protein sequence: CASSSVPLQGETQYF.

This chain's CDR3 is CASSDLGQQETQYF. CDR3 DNA sequence: TGTGCCAGCAGCGACCTGGGACAGCAAGAGACCCAGTACTTC. The chain uses TRBV5-8 and TRBJ2-5, with TRBD1 matching 7 bases. CDR1 is SGHTS, CDR2 YDEGEE, per germline. J lost 2 bases, V lost 4 bases, and 5 bases had no gene match. This CDR3 spans 14 amino acids. The full variable domain, rest sourced from reference TRBV5-8 and TRBJ2-5, is EAGVTQSPTHLIKTRGQQATLRCSPISGHTSVYWYQQALGLGLQFLLWYDEGEERNRGNFPPRFSGRQFPNYSSELNVNALELEDSALYLCASSDLGQQETQYFGPGTRLLVL.

The chain couples TRBV28 to TRBJ1-5, with TRBD1 as a possible D gene (6 bases). The CDR3 totals 15 residues. The germline V gene has CDR1 MDHEN and CDR2 SYDVKM. Trimming removed 3 bases at V and 0 bases at J, with 9 bases between. The CDR3 nucleotides are TGTGCCAGCAGTTTGGGGACAAATAGCAATCAGCCCCAGCATTTT. Translating gives CASSLGTNSNQPQHF.

The chain couples TRBV7-9 to TRBJ1-1; TRBD1 matches 7 bases. The CDR3 has 15 residues. V lost 5 bases and J lost 2; bases outside the gene matches: 8. In germline, CDR1 is SEHNR, CDR2 FQNEAQ (reference sequence). DNA for the CDR3: TGTGCCAGCAGCCCAATCCGGGACAGAAACACTGAAGCTTTCTTT. It codes for CASSPIRDRNTEAFF.

The rearrangement uses TRBV12-3 or TRBV12-4 and TRBJ1-4; no clear D. Trimming left V 6 bases short and J 7 bases short, with 9 bases between. CDR3 length: 12 amino acids. CDR3 sequence reads: CASRRESEKLFF. The CDR3 DNA reads as TGTGCCAGCAGGCGGGAGAGTGAAAAACTGTTTTTT.

The rearrangement links TRBV11-1 to TRBJ2-5; 7 positions match TRBD1. The CDR3 runs to 13 residues. V was pared by 5 bases and J by 5 bases, with 5 bases of the junction left unmatched. CDR1 SGHAT and CDR2 FQDESV come from the germline V gene (reference sequence). The CDR3 region is CASSVGQAETQYF. CDR3 in DNA: TGTGCCAGCAGCGTAGGACAGGCGGAGACCCAGTACTTC.

The genes are TRBV19 and TRBJ1-6; D gene ambiguous. Deletions cut 6 bases from V and 8 bases from J, with 8 bases between. Looked up from germline, CDR1 is LNHDA and CDR2 is SQIVND (reference sequence). The CDR3 has 12 amino acids. The DNA for the CDR3 is TGTGCCAGTAGGCTACGTGATTCACCCCTCCACTTT. Its protein is CASRLRDSPLHF.

The chain couples TRBV7-2 to TRBJ2-6; no definite D call. V was cut by 7 bases and J by 0 bases, with 4 bases left in between. The CDR3 length is 13 residues. Germline V gene sequence: CDR1 SGHTA, CDR2 FQGNSA. The CDR3 protein is CASIFSGANVLTF. The CDR3 nucleotides read TGTGCCAGCATCTTCTCTGGGGCCAACGTCCTGACTTTC. Supplemented by reference TRBV7-2 and TRBJ2-6, the full variable domain reads GAGVSQSPSNKVTEKGKDVELRCDPISGHTALYWYRQSLGQGLEFLIYFQGNSAPDKSGLPSDRFSAERTGGSVSTLTIQRTQQEDSAVYLCASIFSGANVLTFGAGSRLTVL.

This rearrangement joins TRBV3-1 (or the pseudogene TRBV3-2) to TRBJ2-1; a weak D match, TRBD1 (6 bases). V lost 4 bases and J lost 7, with 8 bases in between. The length of the CDR3 is 12 residues. Germline V lookup: CDR1 LGHDT, CDR2 YNNKEL (reference sequence). The CDR3 protein is CASSRTGNEQFF. The CDR3 coding sequence is TGTGCCAGCAGCCGAACAGGGAATGAGCAGTTCTTC.

V is TRBV5-1 and J is TRBJ2-4; no reliable D call. The germline V and J ends were trimmed by 3 bases and 2 bases, with 15 bases remaining between them. Per the germline V gene, CDR1 is SGHRS and CDR2 is YFSETQ. The CDR3 is 16 amino acids. The CDR3 region is CASSSGVSATKNIQYF. The CDR3 nucleotides read TGCGCCAGCAGCTCTGGGGTGTCAGCGACCAAAAACATTCAGTACTTC.

The V gene is TRBV18, the J gene TRBJ2-7; 10 nucleotides align to TRBD1. Germline V CDR1 and CDR2: KGHSH, LQKENI. This CDR3 comprises 17 residues. The junction had 13 bases not matched to a gene; V was cut back by 3 bases and J by 5 bases. The CDR3 sequence is CASSPQRGQGSIDEQYF. CDR3 nucleotides: TGTGCCAGCTCACCGCAGCGGGGACAGGGGAGCATCGACGAGCAGTACTTC. Together with reference TRBV18 and TRBJ2-7, the CDR3 gives the full variable domain: NAGVMQNPRHLVRRRGQEARLRCSPMKGHSHVYWYRQLPEEGLKFMVYLQKENIIDESGMPKERFSAEFPKEGPSILRIQQVVRGDSAAYFCASSPQRGQGSIDEQYFGPGTRLTVT.

This chain uses TRBV6-5 with TRBJ1-3; D may be TRBD1 (5 bases). The V end was cut by 3 bases, the J end by 4 bases, with 10 bases between. Germline V gene data show CDR1 as MNHEY and CDR2 as SVGAGI. This CDR3 is built from 14 residues. CDR3 protein: CASSYTGQGNTIYF. DNA for the CDR3: TGTGCCAGCAGTTATACAGGACAAGGAAACACCATATATTTT.

The rearrangement joins TRBV30 to TRBJ1-4, with D unclear. The CDR3 loop spans 13 amino acids. V was cut by 8 bases and J by 7 bases, with 17 bases left in between. CDR1 and CDR2 from the germline V gene are GTSNPN and SVGIG (reference sequence). CDR3 sequence: CALRAPGGEKLFF. The DNA of the CDR3 is TGTGCCCTTCGGGCTCCCGGCGGTGAAAAACTGTTTTTT.